The 9 T cell receptor beta chains below were found in one sample sequenced in a study of Ad26.COV2.S vaccination and SARS-CoV-2 variants. The treatment was: 19 received Ad26.COV2.S at low or high dose, single or two shots; a few received placebo; per-sample allocation not given. Specimens were obtained on day 63 following the first vaccine or placebo injection. The method was immunoSEQ multiplex PCR; TCRdb's version includes in-frame clones alone and lacks a portion of them. The repertoire holds more than 400,000 clones, with about 90% as singletons. The sample here was peripheral blood, taken in a trial of Ad26.COV2.S vaccine versus placebo. The origin of the receptors is a person aged 18-65 years who received the Ad26.COV2.S COVID-19 vaccine or a placebo.

The chain carries TRBV7-2 and TRBJ2-4, with 14 bases that match TRBD2. Germline CDR1 reads SGHTA; CDR2 reads FQGNSA. There are 13 residues in the CDR3. V was pared by 8 bases and J by 6 bases, with 0 bases of the junction left unmatched. CDR3 protein: CASGTSGGNIQYF. The DNA of the CDR3 is TGTGCCAGCGGGACTAGCGGGGGAAACATTCAGTACTTC.

J is TRBJ1-4 and V is TRBV28; possible D gene TRBD1, 6 bases. This CDR3 spans 14 amino acids. CDR1 and CDR2 from the germline V gene are MDHEN and SYDVKM. With 5 bases removed from V and 8 bases from J, the gap between germline ends came to 15 bases. CDR3 loop: CASSPSGALEKLFF. The CDR3 coding sequence is TGTGCCAGCAGTCCCTCGGGGGCTTTGGAAAAACTGTTTTTT.

Only one count was recorded for this clone. The chain carries TRBV4-1 and TRBJ2-1, with TRBD2 matching 12 bases. The CDR3 totals 17 residues. Germline-derived CDR1 and CDR2 are MGHRA and YSYEKL. V shed 0 bases, J shed 9 bases, and the junction held 9 bases outside the gene matches. CDR3 in DNA: TGCGCCAGCAGCCAAGAAGTAGACCTAGCGGGGGGGATTGAGCAGTTCTTC. This encodes CASSQEVDLAGGIEQFF.

V gene TRBV7-8 combines with J gene TRBJ2-4, with 9 bases that match TRBD1. CDR1 is SGHVS, CDR2 FQNEAQ, per germline. This CDR3 comprises 16 residues. V dropped 5 bases and J dropped 8; count of bases not matched to a gene: 13. This CDR3 reads CASSRSGTGQIHIQYF. CDR3 nucleotide sequence: TGTGCCAGCAGCAGATCCGGGACAGGGCAGATACACATTCAGTACTTC. The whole variable domain, filled in from reference TRBV7-8 and TRBJ2-4, reads GAGVSQSPRYKVAKRGQDVALRCDPISGHVSLFWYQQALGQGPEFLTYFQNEAQLDKSGLPSDRFFAERPEGSVSTLKIQRTQQEDSAVYLCASSRSGTGQIHIQYFGAGTRLSVL.

The table lists this clone with a count of one. The chain uses TRBV14 and TRBJ1-2; 8 positions agree with TRBD1. The CDR3 runs to 17 residues. V shed 3 bases, J shed 4 bases, and the junction held 13 bases outside the gene matches. Germline V gives CDR1 SGHDN, CDR2 FVKESK. The CDR3 region has the DNA TGTGCCAGCAGCCAGATAGGACAGGGCCGGTTTGGCTATGGCTACACCTTC. Translated: CASSQIGQGRFGYGYTF.

The chain joins TRBV7-7 to TRBJ2-2; 11 bases match TRBD2. This CDR3 contains 17 residues. Germline V gives CDR1 SSHAT, CDR2 FNYEAQ (reference sequence). V lost 4 bases and J lost 12; bases outside the gene matches: 16. CDR3 sequence reads: CASSSSFPGASGGKLFF. DNA of the CDR3: TGTGCCAGCAGCTCTAGCTTCCCTGGGGCTAGCGGGGGGAAGCTGTTTTTT.

This clone was seen once. Here the CDR3 reads CASSVVSGGSYNEQFF. The CDR3 nucleotides read TGTGCCAGCAGCGTAGTCAGCGGGGGGTCCTACAATGAGCAGTTCTTC. The chain has TRBV9 and TRBJ2-1, with 9 bases matching TRBD2. CDR3 size: 16 residues. Germline trimming cut 0 bases from V and 1 base from J; bases unmatched to any gene: 2. The germline V gene encodes CDR1 SGDLS and CDR2 YYNGEE.

This clone appeared once. The genes are TRBV30 and TRBJ1-6; D may be TRBD1 (5 bases). Trimming took off 2 bases at V and 0 bases at J, with 8 bases between the two ends. CDR1 is GTSNPN and CDR2 is SVGIG in the germline V gene (reference sequence). CDR3 size: 15 residues. CDR3 DNA: TGTGCCTGGAGTACTAGGGGCTCCTATAATTCACCCCTCCACTTT. Translated: CAWSTRGSYNSPLHF.

The CDR3: CAWSPTANTIYF. The CDR3 region has the DNA TGTGCCTGGAGTCCGACCGCAAACACCATATATTTT. The V and J genes are TRBV30 and TRBJ1-3; the D is unclear. The V and J ends lost 2 bases and 6 bases respectively, with 8 bases between them. The CDR3 covers 12 residues. Per germline, CDR1 GTSNPN and CDR2 SVGIG (reference sequence).